The 21 T cell receptor beta chains below come from one sample, sequenced in a study of control samples from healthy donors and cancer patients. This table comes from immunoSEQ multiplex PCR, and its TCRdb copy is limited to in-frame clones, with some not included. Of about 36,000 clones detected, approximately 93% appear once; the ten largest clones hold 1.5% to 2%. Sample: PBMCs. The source of these receptors is a man aged 35 to 55 with colorectal cancer.

This clone showed up just a few times. The rearrangement joins TRBV3-1 (or the pseudogene TRBV3-2) to TRBJ1-2; D call uncertain. The CDR3 consists of 18 residues. Deletions cut 2 bases from V and 6 bases from J, with 25 bases between. Germline assignment: CDR1 LGHDT and CDR2 YNNKEL (reference sequence). The CDR3 loop reads CASSQYELREAIHHGYTF. CDR3 sequence (DNA): TGTGCCAGCAGCCAATACGAATTGCGGGAAGCGATCCATCATGGCTACACCTTC.

Turning to this clone: Sequence at one end of the junction differs from germline and may be a read error. The chain recombines TRBV15 with TRBJ2-3; D is perhaps TRBD2 (6 bases). The CDR3 is 13 residues long. Germline CDR1 LNHNV, CDR2 YYDKDF (reference sequence). This CDR3 reads CATSSTRDFQLNF. CDR3 DNA sequence: TGTGCCACCAGCAGTACCCGGGACTTTCAATTGAATTTT.

The V call is TRBV5-1, the J call TRBJ1-2, with D uncertain. Germline V gene data show CDR1 as SGHRS and CDR2 as YFSETQ. The germline V and J ends were trimmed by 0 bases and 2 bases, with 11 bases remaining between them. The CDR3 runs 15 residues. The CDR3 coding sequence is TGCGCCAGCAGCTTGGCCGCAGGCACCAACTATGGCTACACCTTC. It specifies CASSLAAGTNYGYTF.

CDR3 in DNA: TGTGCCAGCAGTTTACGTGGGGATGGTGGCTACACCTTC. Translating it yields CASSLRGDGGYTF. The chain links TRBV12-3 or TRBV12-4 to TRBJ1-2, with no clear D. V was shortened by 2 bases and J by 7 bases, with 11 bases between the two germline ends. The CDR3 totals 13 residues.

J is TRBJ1-1 and V is TRBV5-1, with D tentatively TRBD1 (5 bases). The germline V gene encodes CDR1 SGHRS and CDR2 YFSETQ. V was clipped by 2 bases and J by 1 base, with 9 bases between them. The CDR3 is 14 amino acids. CDR3: CASSLTTENTEAFF. CDR3 DNA: TGCGCCAGCAGCTTAACGACAGAGAACACTGAAGCTTTCTTT.

The chain carries TRBV7-2 and TRBJ2-1; 8 bases are a match to TRBD2. The V and J ends lost 1 base and 9 bases, in that order; junction bases with no gene match: 11. Germline V gives CDR1 SGHTA, CDR2 FQGNSA. The CDR3 totals 16 residues. This CDR3 is CASSLEATGGYTEQFF. The CDR3 DNA reads as TGTGCCAGCAGCTTAGAGGCGACGGGGGGGTATACTGAGCAGTTCTTC.

The chain joins TRBV5-1 to TRBJ1-5; 10 nucleotides line up with TRBD1. V shed 4 bases and J 4 bases; nucleotides not matched to a gene: 5. Looked up from germline, CDR1 is SGHRS and CDR2 is YFSETQ. This CDR3 is 15 amino acids long. This chain's CDR3 is CASSRTGGANQPQHF. The CDR3 DNA follows: TGCGCCAGCAGCCGGACAGGGGGGGCAAATCAGCCCCAGCATTTT.

The rearrangement joins TRBV5-4 to TRBJ2-3, with TRBD2 identical over 7 bases. CDR1 and CDR2 (germline): SGHNT, YYREEE (reference sequence). CDR3 size: 15 residues. Trimming at V came to 4 bases and at J to 5 bases, leaving 10 bases not matched to a gene. This CDR3 is CASSHRGGPKDTQYF. The CDR3 nucleotides are TGTGCCAGCAGCCATCGGGGAGGGCCTAAAGATACGCAGTATTTT.

This sequence joins TRBV14 and TRBJ1-2, with D unresolved. CDR1 and CDR2 (germline): SGHDN, FVKESK. The length of the CDR3 is 13 residues. V dropped 1 base and J dropped 7 bases, with 10 bases sitting between them. The DNA for the CDR3 is TGTGCCAGCAGCCAAGCCGGGTTGGGTGGCTACACCTTC. This codes for CASSQAGLGGYTF.

The V call is TRBV12-3 or TRBV12-4, the J call TRBJ1-4; no firm D call. The CDR3 consists of 12 residues. Trimming removed 7 bases from V and 7 bases from J, with 10 bases in between. The CDR3 bases are TGTGCCAGCACCACCTGGGGTGAAAAACTGTTTTTT. It is translated as CASTTWGEKLFF.

The chain is built from TRBV19 and TRBJ2-1; TRBD1 might be the D (6 bases). Germline lookup yields CDR1 LNHDA and CDR2 SQIVND (reference sequence). The CDR3 covers 15 residues. Trimming took off 5 bases at V and 0 bases at J, with 11 bases between the two ends. The DNA for the CDR3 is TGTGCCAGTAGTGTGGACAGCCGCTCCTACAATGAGCAGTTCTTC. Translating it yields CASSVDSRSYNEQFF. Combining the CDR3 with reference TRBV19 and TRBJ2-1 gives the whole variable domain DGGITQSPKYLFRKEGQNVTLSCEQNLNHDAMYWYRQDPGQGLRLIYYSQIVNDFQKGDIAEGYSVSREKKESFPLTVTSAQKNPTAFYLCASSVDSRSYNEQFFGPGTRLTVL.

J is TRBJ1-1 and V is TRBV5-4; D gene ambiguous. V shed 3 bases and J shed 1 base, with 7 bases lying between them. The CDR3 loop spans 13 amino acids. Per the germline V gene, CDR1 is SGHNT and CDR2 is YYREEE (reference sequence). CDR3: CASSSAQNTEAFF. As DNA, the CDR3 is TGTGCCAGCAGCTCAGCACAGAACACTGAAGCTTTCTTT.

V is TRBV20-1 and J is TRBJ1-1; a weak D match, TRBD1 (6 bases). The CDR3 has 14 amino acids. Trimming shortened V by 3 bases and J by 1 base, and 12 bases separated the two germline ends. CDR1 is DFQATT and CDR2 is SNEGSKA in the germline V gene (reference sequence). The CDR3 here is CSASSWGANTEAFF. In DNA, the CDR3 is TGCAGTGCTAGTAGTTGGGGGGCGAACACTGAAGCTTTCTTT.

The chain combines TRBV7-2 with TRBJ1-1, with 8 bases matching TRBD1. Unmatched junction bases numbered 10, after V lost 5 bases and J lost 2 bases. This CDR3 contains 16 residues. Germline V gene lookup returns CDR1 SGHTA and CDR2 FQGNSA. The CDR3 loop reads CASSLQGTGRNTEAFF. CDR3 nucleotide sequence: TGTGCCAGCAGCCTCCAAGGGACAGGACGTAACACTGAAGCTTTCTTT.

The J gene is TRBJ1-5, the V gene TRBV29-1, with no clear D. V lost 4 bases, J lost 2 bases, and 9 bases lay in between. CDR1 and CDR2 (germline): SQVTM, ANQGSEA. The CDR3 consists of 13 residues. CDR3 coding DNA: TGCAGCGTTGTCCAGAACGGCAATCAGCCCCAGCATTTT. Its translation: CSVVQNGNQPQHF.

The chain recombines TRBV18 with TRBJ1-5; D gene unclear. V shed 2 bases and J shed 5 bases, with 7 bases lying between them. The CDR3 is 13 residues long. Germline V gene sequence: CDR1 KGHSH, CDR2 LQKENI. The CDR3 protein is CASSPFRDQPQHF. CDR3 DNA: TGTGCCAGCTCACCATTTCGAGATCAGCCCCAGCATTTT.

This clone is a singleton in its sample. The chain couples TRBV6-2 or TRBV6-3 to TRBJ1-6; 10 positions agree with TRBD1. The CDR3 is made up of 13 amino acids. Trimming cost V 5 bases and J 10 bases; bases outside gene matches: 2. Germline V gene lookup returns CDR1 MNHEY and CDR2 SVGEGT. The CDR3 region has the DNA TGTGCCAGCAGTATGACAGGGGGCTCACCCCTCCACTTT. It yields the protein CASSMTGGSPLHF.

This chain uses TRBV3-1 (or the pseudogene TRBV3-2) with TRBJ2-3; 12 bases map to TRBD2. The CDR3 loop spans 17 amino acids. The V and J ends lost 4 bases and 2 bases, in that order; junction bases with no gene match: 7. Germline lookup yields CDR1 LGHDT and CDR2 YNNKEL (reference sequence). CDR3 loop: CASSLTRTSGDTDTQYF. The DNA of the CDR3 is TGTGCCAGCAGCCTTACTAGGACTAGCGGGGACACAGATACGCAGTATTTT.

The chain is built from TRBV5-6 and TRBJ2-1; 11 nucleotides match TRBD2. The CDR3 loop spans 18 amino acids. J gave up 3 bases and V 1 base, and 9 bases lay outside the gene matches. Germline V gene data show CDR1 as SGHDT and CDR2 as YYEEEE. CDR3 loop: CASSLSPSGGLYYNEQFF. CDR3 sequence (DNA): TGTGCCAGCAGCTTGTCTCCTAGCGGGGGGCTTTACTACAATGAGCAGTTCTTC.

This chain connects TRBV6-5 to TRBJ1-2, with TRBD1 matching over 10 bases. This CDR3 has 14 residues. Germline CDR1 reads MNHEY; CDR2 reads SVGAGI. V shed 6 bases, J shed 3 bases, and the junction held 4 bases outside the gene matches. The CDR3 is CASRRQGAYYGYTF. CDR3 nucleotides: TGTGCCAGCAGAAGACAGGGGGCATACTATGGCTACACCTTC.

The chain uses TRBV6-2 or TRBV6-3 and TRBJ1-3, with a possible D match to TRBD1 (5 bases). Trimming pared 5 bases from V and 8 bases from J, leaving 10 bases between. The CDR3 sequence is 12 residues long. Germline V gene sequence: CDR1 MNHEY, CDR2 SVGEGT. CDR3: CASSRDLYTIYF. The CDR3 DNA follows: TGTGCCAGCAGTCGGGACCTTTACACCATATATTTT.